This T cell receptor (beta chain) originates from a study of blood T cell repertoires in COVID-19. Study background: COVID-19 samples collected from the United States, Italy and Spain covered acute and convalescent phases. From T cells, B-cell-depleted T cells, or PBMCs came the material, which was cDNA or gDNA.

In the original analysis: Using reference gene primer amplification, nucleated cell counts were estimated. Method: immunoSEQ multiplex PCR; TCRdb's copy keeps in-frame clones and lacks some. V and J calls and clone size follow that table, whereas D and trimming were derived from the DNA. Of roughly 28,000 clones in the sample, about 88% were seen once. This TCR was sampled from a woman aged 45-65 years with active COVID-19. Source material: peripheral blood.

CDR3: CSAPLERFPYNEQFF. DNA for the CDR3: TGCAGCGCGCCTCTTGAGCGGTTCCCCTACAATGAGCAGTTCTTC. The chain recombines TRBV29-1 with TRBJ2-1, with D possibly being TRBD2 (5 bases). Trimming removed 7 bases from V and 2 bases from J, with 18 bases in between. The CDR3 has 15 amino acids. Germline CDR1 is SQVTM and CDR2 is ANQGSEA.